The 26 T cell receptor beta chains below come from one sample, sequenced in a study of graft-versus-host responses after intestinal transplantation. Sequencing was performed with immunoSEQ multiplex PCR; in TCRdb, only in-frame clones are kept and a portion is missing. The sample lists tens of thousands of clones, around 90% seen once, with about 6.3% in the top ten. These receptors' antigens are unknown. Sequenced material: unstimulated CD8+ T cells sorted from spleen or lymph node cells, taken before intestinal transplant. The receptors derive from a human donor who received an intestinal transplant.

This chain connects TRBV10-1 to TRBJ1-6, with 7 bases aligning to TRBD1. The CDR3 is made up of 13 amino acids. The ends lost 2 bases at V and 10 bases at J; junction bases unmatched: 2. The germline V gene has CDR1 WNHNN and CDR2 SYGVQD (reference sequence). The CDR3 here is CASSETGVSPLHF. Here the CDR3 DNA reads TGCGCCAGCAGTGAGACAGGGGTATCACCCCTCCACTTT.

The V call is TRBV9, the J call TRBJ2-7; D is perhaps TRBD2 (6 bases). Germline V CDR1 and CDR2: SGDLS, YYNGEE. The CDR3 runs 13 residues. V was pared by 1 base and J by 3 bases, with 8 bases between. The CDR3 here is CASSVKGGYEQYF. As DNA, the CDR3 is TGTGCCAGCAGCGTAAAGGGAGGCTACGAGCAGTACTTC.

The V gene is TRBV6-6, the J gene TRBJ2-7, with unresolved D. The CDR3 is 13 residues long. Germline CDR1 MNHNY, CDR2 SVGAGI (reference sequence). Trimming removed 7 bases at V and 3 bases at J, with 13 bases between. The CDR3 nucleotides read TGTGCCAGCAAAGCCCGGGTTATCTACGAGCAGTACTTC. It yields the protein CASKARVIYEQYF.

The chain couples TRBV27 to TRBJ1-5, with 7 nucleotides matching TRBD1. In germline, CDR1 is MNHEY, CDR2 SMNVEV (reference sequence). The CDR3 is made up of 14 amino acids. Trimming took 5 bases from V and 2 from J; bases not matched to a gene: 3. The CDR3 loop is CASSVTGGNQPQHF. The DNA of the CDR3 is TGTGCCAGCAGTGTTACAGGGGGCAATCAGCCCCAGCATTTT.

The chain has TRBV6-1 and TRBJ2-5, with TRBD1 identical over 8 bases. Germline-derived CDR1 and CDR2 are MNHNS and SASEGT. J lost 1 base, V lost 11 bases, and 6 bases had no gene match. The CDR3 is made up of 13 amino acids. The CDR3 DNA reads as TGTGCCGGAAACGACAGGGGCCAAGAGACCCAGTACTTC. Amino acids: CAGNDRGQETQYF.

CDR3 region: CASSLEGSAGAEEDTQYF. Here the CDR3 DNA reads TGTGCCAGCAGCTTAGAGGGGAGCGCGGGGGCCGAAGAAGATACGCAGTATTTT. The rearrangement uses TRBV13 and TRBJ2-3, with a weak D call TRBD2 (7 bases). Trimming removed 1 base at V and 5 bases at J, with 22 bases between. The germline CDR1 and CDR2 sequences are PRHDT and FYEKMQ (reference sequence). The CDR3 consists of 18 residues.

The J gene is TRBJ1-5, the V gene TRBV6-7; D gene uncertain. TRBV6-7 is recorded as an ORF, its role being uncertain. V was pared by 6 bases and J by 1 base, with 22 bases between. This CDR3 has 18 amino acids. The CDR3 spells CASSPKSSRWRSNQPQHF. The CDR3 bases are TGTGCCAGCAGCCCCAAAAGTTCCAGGTGGCGGAGCAATCAGCCCCAGCATTTT.

In regard to this clone: Within the sample, other DNA sequences also encode this same CDR3. This chain uses TRBV27 with TRBJ2-7; 7 bases are a match to TRBD1. The CDR3 is made up of 13 amino acids. V lost 4 bases and J lost 2; bases outside the gene matches: 2. Germline CDR1 reads MNHEY; CDR2 reads SMNVEV (reference sequence). The CDR3 region is CASSWTGAYEQYF. CDR3 DNA sequence: TGTGCCAGCAGTTGGACAGGAGCCTACGAGCAGTACTTC.

The chain couples TRBV2 to TRBJ1-2; D not resolved. V was pared by 2 bases and J by 4 bases, with 11 bases between. The CDR3 sequence is 14 residues long. Looked up from germline, CDR1 is SNHLY and CDR2 is FYNNEI. This CDR3 is CASSEITDSYGYTF. The CDR3 DNA is TGTGCCAGCAGTGAAATAACAGACTCCTATGGCTACACCTTC.

On this clone itself: An end of the junction does not agree with germline; a read error may underlie this. The V and J genes are TRBV6-5 and TRBJ1-2; D is ambiguous. The CDR3 spans 12 residues. CDR1 is MNHEY, CDR2 SVGAGI, per germline. CDR3 DNA: TGTGCCGGCAGTTACGGAGGGCCGCGCTACACCTTC. Protein: CAGSYGGPRYTF.

The rearrangement links TRBV19 to TRBJ1-2; D call uncertain. Germline CDR1 LNHDA, CDR2 SQIVND (reference sequence). The V gene lost 2 bases and the J gene lost 4 bases, with 8 bases spanning the gap. The CDR3 has 13 amino acids. CDR3 loop: CASSISGPYGYTF. The DNA of the CDR3 is TGTGCCAGTAGTATATCAGGACCCTATGGCTACACCTTC.

The chain is built from TRBV30 and TRBJ1-5; no clear D. Trimming removed 0 bases at V and 5 bases at J, with 8 bases between. Germline V gives CDR1 GTSNPN, CDR2 SVGIG (reference sequence). This CDR3 has 13 amino acids. CDR3 region: CAWSVRRDQPQHF. In DNA, the CDR3 is TGTGCCTGGAGTGTACGTAGAGATCAGCCCCAGCATTTT.

This chain connects TRBV27 to TRBJ2-1, with 7 bases matching TRBD2. V was pared by 3 bases and J by 8 bases, with 13 bases of the junction left unmatched. Germline V lookup: CDR1 MNHEY, CDR2 SMNVEV (reference sequence). The CDR3 runs 16 residues. CDR3 loop: CASSFAGLGLSYEQFF. The CDR3 DNA follows: TGTGCCAGCAGTTTCGCTGGACTAGGTTTATCTTATGAGCAGTTCTTC.

The DNA of the CDR3 is TGTGCCACCAGCGGAACGGGACTCCGAAGGTGGCATTTT. It encodes CATSGTGLRRWHF. The chain is built from TRBV15 and TRBJ1-5; weak D call: TRBD1 (5 bases). This CDR3 has 13 amino acids. Germline V gives CDR1 LNHNV, CDR2 YYDKDF (reference sequence). The V and J ends lost 5 bases and 15 bases respectively, with 20 bases between them.

The rearrangement joins TRBV29-1 to TRBJ1-5; D not resolved. Trimming removed 5 bases at V and 1 base at J, with 12 bases between. CDR1 is SQVTM and CDR2 is ANQGSEA in the germline V gene. The CDR3 is 14 residues long. The CDR3 bases are TGCAGCGTTACGGAGGGCCGGAGCAATCAGCCCCAGCATTTT. It translates to CSVTEGRSNQPQHF.

CDR3 in amino acids: CASSDSSGSGANVLTF. The CDR3 DNA is TGTGCCAGCAGTGACTCTAGCGGCTCTGGGGCCAACGTCCTGACTTTC. The chain employs TRBV6-4 and TRBJ2-6; TRBD2 is a possible D gene (6 bases). CDR1 is MRHNA, CDR2 SNTAGT, per germline. The CDR3 is 16 amino acids. V was trimmed by 0 bases and J by 0 bases, leaving 6 bases between them.

The chain joins TRBV4-1 to TRBJ2-5, with D tentatively TRBD2 (6 bases). Germline CDR1 reads MGHRA; CDR2 reads YSYEKL. The CDR3 totals 14 residues. Trimming pared 4 bases from V and 5 bases from J, leaving 14 bases between. The CDR3: CASSPEPGRETQYF. The CDR3 region has the DNA TGCGCCAGCAGCCCTGAACCGGGGAGGGAGACCCAGTACTTC.

The chain employs TRBV28 and TRBJ2-7, with D hard to call. V lost 4 bases and J 5 bases, leaving 15 bases between the germline ends. This CDR3 region has 14 residues. Germline CDR1 reads MDHEN; CDR2 reads SYDVKM. The CDR3 nucleotides are TGTGCCAGCAGTTCCCTCGGTGGGTTCCACGAGCAGTACTTC. This translates into CASSSLGGFHEQYF.

CDR3 in amino acids: CASSLEGTGTGELFF. CDR3 in DNA: TGTGCCAGCAGCTTAGAAGGGACAGGGACCGGGGAGCTGTTTTTT. V and J are TRBV13 and TRBJ2-2; TRBD1 matches 9 bases. V shed 1 base, J shed 5 bases, and the junction held 2 bases outside the gene matches. CDR3 length: 15 residues. Germline lookup yields CDR1 PRHDT and CDR2 FYEKMQ (reference sequence).

The chain recombines TRBV5-4 with TRBJ1-4; D ambiguous. The V and J ends lost 2 bases and 0 bases respectively, with 8 bases between them. The CDR3 is 15 residues long. Germline CDR1 is SGHNT and CDR2 is YYREEE (reference sequence). DNA for the CDR3: TGTGCCAGCAGCTTTGGAAGTGCAACTAATGAAAAACTGTTTTTT. It encodes CASSFGSATNEKLFF.

The chain couples TRBV28 to TRBJ2-7; TRBD1 might be the D (6 bases). The germline V and J ends were trimmed by 5 bases and 4 bases, with 18 bases remaining between them. The CDR3 has 15 residues. CDR1 MDHEN and CDR2 SYDVKM come from the germline V gene. CDR3 amino acids: CASSRVRAGAYEQYF. In DNA form, the CDR3 reads TGTGCCAGCAGTCGCGTCCGGGCAGGGGCGTACGAGCAGTACTTC.

For the CDR3, the DNA is TGTGCCAGCAGTGTATCAATGACAGGGCCTTACAATGAGCAGTTCTTC. Translating it yields CASSVSMTGPYNEQFF. This chain uses TRBV6-4 with TRBJ2-1; the match to TRBD1 covers 7 bases. The CDR3 has 16 residues. In germline, CDR1 is MRHNA, CDR2 SNTAGT. V lost 4 bases to trimming and J lost 4 bases; unmatched junction nucleotides: 10.

To note about this clone: A far more abundant clone sits one base away, making this likely a read error. J is TRBJ1-6 and V is TRBV1; the table's D call of TRBD1 was not tested on the DNA. TRBV1 is labeled a pseudogene. There are 15 residues in the CDR3. The CDR3, as DNA: TGCACCAGCAGCCAAGATTCACAGGGGGATTCACCCCTCCTCTTT. It encodes CTSSQDSQGDSPLLF.

The chain uses TRBV13 and TRBJ2-3; the D is unclear. The CDR3 has 11 amino acids. The ends were cut back, 2 bases at V and 4 bases at J, with 1 base in the middle. CDR1 and CDR2 (germline): PRHDT, FYEKMQ (reference sequence). The CDR3 coding sequence is TGTGCCAGCAGCTTACCAGATACGCAGTATTTT. The encoded protein is CASSLPDTQYF.

The rearrangement joins TRBV6-5 to TRBJ2-2; a weak D match, TRBD2 (6 bases). Trimming removed 5 bases at V and 5 bases at J, with 15 bases between. This CDR3 has 15 residues. Germline assignment: CDR1 MNHEY and CDR2 SVGAGI. The CDR3 reads CASSRDLGGTGELFF. The CDR3 region has the DNA TGTGCCAGCAGTAGGGATCTGGGAGGAACCGGGGAGCTGTTTTTT.

This chain links TRBV15 with TRBJ2-1; D remains unclear. Germline CDR1 LNHNV, CDR2 YYDKDF (reference sequence). The CDR3 is made up of 14 amino acids. The germline V and J ends were trimmed by 7 bases and 3 bases, with 13 bases remaining between them. The DNA of the CDR3 is TGTGCCACCACCCCTGGTAGGGACTACAATGAGCAGTTCTTC. As protein: CATTPGRDYNEQFF.